This T cell receptor (beta chain) was identified in a study of blood T cell repertoires in COVID-19. About the study: From T cells, B-cell-depleted T cells, or PBMCs came the material, which was cDNA or gDNA.

Trimming took 4 bases from V and 8 from J; bases not matched to a gene: 3. The germline V gene has CDR1 KGHSH and CDR2 LQKENI. The CDR3 totals 14 residues. Per the authors' pipeline: Quantification of nucleated cells was approximated via reference gene primer amplification. The method was immunoSEQ multiplex PCR; TCRdb's version includes in-frame clones alone and lacks a portion of them. V and J calls and clone size are as listed in that table; D and trimming were resolved from the DNA. The table shows some 270,000 clones, with about 84% occurring only once. Only one count was recorded for this clone. Patients in Seattle were enrolled during active infection, then followed longitudinally.

Source material: peripheral blood. V gene TRBV18 combines with J gene TRBJ1-6; 9 bases are shared with TRBD1. The origin of this receptor is a woman at least 80 years old with COVID-19, enrolled during active disease. The CDR3 loop reads CASSLQGADSPLHF. CDR3 DNA sequence: TGTGCCAGCTCACTACAGGGGGCGGATTCACCCCTCCACTTT.